A single sample gave rise to the 19 T cell receptor beta chains below, sequenced in a study of Ad26.COV2.S vaccination and SARS-CoV-2 variants. Some clones are missing from TCRdb's copy, which holds only in-frame ones; the method was immunoSEQ multiplex PCR. The data contain about 430,000 clones, around nine tenths of them singletons. Treatment: roughly 19 received Ad26.COV2.S at low or high dose, single or two shots; several received placebo; per-sample allocation not given. Day 63 after the first vaccine or placebo injection was the time point for sampling. The sequenced sample was peripheral blood, obtained in a trial of Ad26.COV2.S vaccine versus placebo. These receptors originate from a person between 18 and 59 years old who received the Ad26.COV2.S COVID-19 vaccine or a placebo.

The chain is built from TRBV18 and TRBJ2-3; D may be TRBD2 (6 bases). The CDR3 has 14 residues. The V end was cut by 4 bases, the J end by 2 bases, with 10 bases between. Germline-derived CDR1 and CDR2 are KGHSH and LQKENI. CDR3 coding DNA: TGTGCCAGCTCACGGGCGGGAAACACAGATACGCAGTATTTT. The encoded protein is CASSRAGNTDTQYF.

The chain links TRBV2 to TRBJ1-5; no firm D call. Germline loops: CDR1 SNHLY, CDR2 FYNNEI. CDR3 length equals 13 residues. V lost 5 bases and J lost 7, with 12 bases in between. This chain's CDR3 is CASSWGQDQPQHF. The DNA for the CDR3 is TGTGCCAGCAGTTGGGGTCAGGACCAGCCCCAGCATTTT.

This sequence joins TRBV11-2 and TRBJ2-1; 7 bases map to TRBD2. Germline CDR1 and CDR2: SGHAT and FQNNGV. After removal of 2 bases from V and 8 bases from J, the junction contained 15 bases not matched to a gene. The CDR3 contains 17 residues. This chain's CDR3 is CASSLRGGSPSGDEQFF. CDR3 nucleotides: TGTGCCAGCAGCTTAAGAGGCGGGAGCCCCTCCGGCGATGAGCAGTTCTTC. The variable domain in full, with the rest retrieved from reference TRBV11-2 and TRBJ2-1, is EAGVAQSPRYKIIEKRQSVAFWCNPISGHATLYWYQQILGQGPKLLIQFQNNGVVDDSQLPKDRFSAERLKGVDSTLKIQPAKLEDSAVYLCASSLRGGSPSGDEQFFGPGTRLTVL.

This clone was seen a single time. J is TRBJ1-1 and V is TRBV7-9; D is uncertain. Per germline, CDR1 SEHNR and CDR2 FQNEAQ (reference sequence). The ends were cut back, 7 bases at V and 3 bases at J, with 9 bases in the middle. This CDR3 has 12 residues. CDR3 coding DNA: TGTGCCAGCATGGGAAGGTACACTGAAGCTTTCTTT. This gives the protein CASMGRYTEAFF.

The rearrangement joins TRBV28 to TRBJ2-7; D call uncertain. V lost 6 bases and J lost 3, with 12 bases in between. CDR1 and CDR2 (germline): MDHEN, SYDVKM. The CDR3 covers 13 residues. CDR3 loop: CASSLTLGYEQYF. CDR3 DNA: TGTGCCAGCAGCCTCACTCTTGGCTACGAGCAGTACTTC. Based on the CDR3 plus reference TRBV28 and TRBJ2-7, the full variable domain is DVKVTQSSRYLVKRTGEKVFLECVQDMDHENMFWYRQDPGLGLRLIYFSYDVKMKEKGDIPEGYSVSREKKERFSLILESASTNQTSMYLCASSLTLGYEQYFGPGTRLTVT.

A note on this clone: The same CDR3 arises from other DNA sequences in this sample as well. The chain carries TRBV12-3 or TRBV12-4 and TRBJ2-5; no definite D call. The CDR3 extends over 11 amino acids. V shed 6 bases and J shed 2 bases, with 4 bases lying between them. CDR3 coding DNA: TGTGCCAGCAGCCTACAAGAGACCCAGTACTTC. Its translation is CASSLQETQYF.

The chain is built from TRBV19 and TRBJ2-4, with D perhaps matching TRBD1 or TRBD2 (5 bases each). V lost 10 bases, J lost 3 bases, and 10 bases lay in between. The CDR3 is 12 amino acids. From germline, CDR1 is LNHDA and CDR2 SQIVND (reference sequence). DNA of the CDR3: TGTGCCACCGGGGCGGTCAAAAACATTCAGTACTTC. As protein: CATGAVKNIQYF.

The V and J genes are TRBV7-9 and TRBJ1-2, with D uncertain. CDR1 is SEHNR, CDR2 FQNEAQ, per germline (reference sequence). CDR3 size: 14 residues. V was cut by 2 bases and J by 0 bases, with 7 bases left in between. The CDR3 sequence: CASSLPASNYGYTF. In nucleotides, the CDR3 is TGTGCCAGCAGCTTACCCGCATCTAACTATGGCTACACCTTC.

The V gene is TRBV30, the J gene TRBJ1-2; perhaps TRBD1 as D (6 bases). This CDR3 comprises 15 residues. Germline-derived CDR1 and CDR2 are GTSNPN and SVGIG (reference sequence). V dropped 2 bases and J dropped 8 bases, with 21 bases sitting between them. The CDR3 reads CAWSIYQGTNGGYTF. CDR3 DNA: TGTGCCTGGAGTATTTATCAGGGGACTAATGGGGGCTACACCTTC. The full variable domain, in which reference TRBV30 and TRBJ1-2 provide the parts outside the CDR3, is SQTIHQWPATLVQPVGSPLSLECTVEGTSNPNLYWYRQAAGRGLQLLFYSVGIGQISSEVPQNLSASRPQDRQFILSSKKLLLSDSGFYLCAWSIYQGTNGGYTFGSGTRLTVV.

V and J are TRBV29-1 and TRBJ1-1, with D tentatively TRBD1 (5 bases). The CDR3 length is 13 residues. Trimming removed 5 bases at V and 1 base at J, with 11 bases between. Germline CDR1 reads SQVTM; CDR2 reads ANQGSEA. CDR3 coding DNA: TGCAGCGTTTATCAGGGAAGGAACACTGAAGCTTTCTTT. It encodes CSVYQGRNTEAFF.

The chain is built from TRBV6-4 and TRBJ2-1; 11 bases map to TRBD1. The germline gives CDR1 MRHNA, CDR2 SNTAGT. This CDR3 is built from 16 residues. Trimming cost V 3 bases and J 5 bases; bases outside gene matches: 6. The DNA of the CDR3 is TGTGCCAGCAGTGAAGGGACAGGGGGGCCCCACAATGAGCAGTTCTTC. Amino acids: CASSEGTGGPHNEQFF.

The chain employs TRBV20-1 and TRBJ2-2; D unclear. Germline CDR1 is DFQATT and CDR2 is SNEGSKA (reference sequence). This CDR3 has 14 amino acids. The germline V and J ends were trimmed by 3 bases and 5 bases, with 13 bases remaining between them. The CDR3 sequence is CSASWKEVTGELFF. The CDR3 DNA is TGCAGTGCTAGTTGGAAGGAAGTTACCGGGGAGCTGTTTTTT.

This sequence joins TRBV4-1 and TRBJ2-7; D ambiguous. Germline V CDR1 and CDR2: MGHRA, YSYEKL. This CDR3 has 15 residues. Between the trimmed V and J ends, which lost 0 bases and 0 bases, there was a span of 9 bases. In nucleotides, the CDR3 is TGCGCCAGCAGCCAAGAGTTAGGGCACTCCTACGAGCAGTACTTC. This translates into CASSQELGHSYEQYF.

The gene calls are TRBV6-6 and TRBJ1-1; 7 nucleotides match TRBD1. CDR1 and CDR2 from the germline V gene are MNHNY and SVGAGI (reference sequence). The CDR3 contains 15 residues. Trimming at V came to 6 bases and at J to 5 bases, leaving 12 bases not matched to a gene. The CDR3 is CASSPLNRGQTEAFF. CDR3 in DNA: TGTGCCAGCAGCCCATTAAACAGGGGACAGACTGAAGCTTTCTTT.

The chain joins TRBV7-6 to TRBJ2-1; TRBD2 agrees at 9 bases. In germline, CDR1 is SGHVS, CDR2 FNYEAQ. Trimming cost V 2 bases and J 6 bases; bases outside gene matches: 8. The CDR3 covers 16 residues. The CDR3 DNA is TGTGCCAGCAGCTTAACCACTAGCGGGCGGGCCAATGAGCAGTTCTTC. Its protein is CASSLTTSGRANEQFF.

The chain joins TRBV10-3 to TRBJ2-7; 15 bases map to TRBD2. Germline assignment: CDR1 ENHRY and CDR2 SYGVKD. The CDR3 covers 17 residues. Germline trimming cut 7 bases from V and 0 bases from J; bases unmatched to any gene: 7. Here the CDR3 reads CAITAGLAGGISYEQYF. CDR3 nucleotide sequence: TGTGCCATCACCGCGGGACTAGCGGGAGGCATCTCCTACGAGCAGTACTTC.

The J gene is TRBJ2-7, the V gene TRBV7-2; D is ambiguous. This CDR3 has 13 residues. CDR1 and CDR2 (germline): SGHTA, FQGNSA. Trimming took 2 bases from V and 3 from J, leaving 8 bases between them. The CDR3 here is CASSLPSYYEQYF. In DNA, the CDR3 is TGTGCCAGCAGCTTACCCTCCTACTACGAGCAGTACTTC.

V is TRBV4-1 and J is TRBJ2-5; D may match TRBD1 or TRBD2 (5 bases each). Trimming removed 2 bases at V and 5 bases at J, with 12 bases between. Germline CDR1 MGHRA, CDR2 YSYEKL. This CDR3 is built from 14 residues. DNA of the CDR3: TGCGCCAGCAGCCAAACATCCGGGACGGAGACCCAGTACTTC. This codes for CASSQTSGTETQYF.

This clone has just one count. The genes are TRBV4-2 and TRBJ2-1, with no clear D. Germline V gene lookup returns CDR1 LGHNA and CDR2 YNFKEQ. This CDR3 spans 13 amino acids. V lost 4 bases to trimming and J lost 0 bases, with 4 bases between them. The CDR3 loop is CASSRGSYNEQFF. The CDR3 DNA is TGTGCCAGCAGCCGAGGCTCCTACAATGAGCAGTTCTTC.